This TCR beta chain derives from a study of T-cell reconstitution after alpha-beta-depleted transplantation in children. Unique molecular identifiers were incorporated when the TCRbeta library was constructed. TCRdb analysed the PCR reads with MiXCR anew, one entry per CDR3 protein. The data show about 200,000 distinct CDR3 sequences, roughly 15% seen once. The CDR3 is made up of 14 amino acids. CDR1 and CDR2 from the germline V gene are MNHEY and SVGAGI. V lost 0 bases and J 4 bases, leaving 9 bases between the germline ends. This sequence was found in a human donor who donated a stem cell graft to a child with acute lymphoblastic leukemia. The sample in question was PBMCs from the stem cell graft donor, obtained from the stem cell graft. This chain joins TRBV6-5 and TRBJ1-2; D call uncertain. CDR3 sequence reads: CASSYSEGTYGYTF. Here the CDR3 DNA reads TGTGCCAGCAGTTACTCGGAGGGTACCTATGGCTACACCTTC.